The 25 T cell receptor beta chains given below trace back to one sample, sequenced in a study of blood T cell repertoires in COVID-19. Measured with immunoSEQ multiplex PCR; TCRdb has only the in-frame clones, and not every one. The data contain tens of thousands of clones, about 85% of them singletons. Sequenced sample: peripheral blood. Every receptor here comes from a human donor in a cohort sampled during active COVID-19.

This chain uses TRBV20-1 with TRBJ2-1; D may be TRBD2 (6 bases). CDR3 length: 15 residues. V was cut by 3 bases and J by 8 bases, with 20 bases left in between. CDR1 DFQATT and CDR2 SNEGSKA come from the germline V gene (reference sequence). The CDR3 bases are TGCAGTGCTAGTTCTGCGGGAATTGGGGTCGATGAGCAGTTCTTC. This translates into CSASSAGIGVDEQFF.

V usage is TRBV9 and J usage is TRBJ1-6; D unclear. V was shortened by 4 bases and J by 8 bases, with 10 bases between the two germline ends. Germline CDR1 is SGDLS and CDR2 is YYNGEE. This CDR3 has 13 amino acids. As DNA, the CDR3 is TGTGCCAGCAGCCCCTCCGGGGATTCACCCCTCCACTTT. This encodes CASSPSGDSPLHF. The full variable domain, rest sourced from reference TRBV9 and TRBJ1-6, is DSGVTQTPKHLITATGQRVTLRCSPRSGDLSVYWYQQSLDQGLQFLIQYYNGEERAKGNILERFSAQQFPDLHSELNLSSLELGDSALYFCASSPSGDSPLHFGNGTRLTVT.

This chain connects TRBV2 to TRBJ2-5; D perhaps matches TRBD1 (6 bases). The CDR3 runs 16 residues. Deletions cut 2 bases from V and 4 bases from J, with 17 bases between. Germline assignment: CDR1 SNHLY and CDR2 FYNNEI. The CDR3 is CASSERLYRDRETQYF. The CDR3, as DNA: TGTGCCAGCAGTGAAAGGTTGTACAGGGATAGAGAGACCCAGTACTTC.

This sequence joins TRBV4-3 and TRBJ1-2; TRBD1 matches 9 bases. Trimming cost V 0 bases and J 4 bases; bases outside gene matches: 6. Germline V gives CDR1 LGHNA, CDR2 YSLEER. The length of the CDR3 is 16 residues. For the CDR3, the DNA is TGCGCCAGCAGCCAAGAAACAGGGACAGGGATCTATGGCTACACCTTC. Translation gives CASSQETGTGIYGYTF.

The chain combines TRBV27 with TRBJ2-1; the match to TRBD2 covers 8 bases. V was pared by 5 bases and J by 3 bases, with 9 bases of the junction left unmatched. This CDR3 contains 16 residues. Looked up from germline, CDR1 is MNHEY and CDR2 is SMNVEV (reference sequence). CDR3 in DNA: TGTGCCAGCAGTCGAATTACTAGCGGCCTCTACAATGAGCAGTTCTTC. It codes for CASSRITSGLYNEQFF.

This clone was recorded only once. The rearrangement joins TRBV14 to TRBJ2-5; 7 nucleotides match TRBD1. Germline CDR1 is SGHDN and CDR2 is FVKESK. The CDR3 extends over 15 amino acids. The V segment lost 2 bases and the J segment 4 bases; nucleotides outside the gene matches: 7. In nucleotides, the CDR3 is TGTGCCAGCAGCCAAATAGGGACAGTCCGAGAGACCCAGTACTTC. Its protein product is CASSQIGTVRETQYF.

The rearrangement links TRBV18 to TRBJ2-2; 12 bases line up with TRBD2. Germline loops: CDR1 KGHSH, CDR2 LQKENI. After removal of 3 bases from V and 0 bases from J, the junction contained 5 bases not matched to a gene. The CDR3 spans 18 residues. The CDR3 region has the DNA TGTGCCAGCTCACCGTCACTAGCGGGAGGCCCGAACACCGGGGAGCTGTTTTTT. Its protein product is CASSPSLAGGPNTGELFF.

This chain connects TRBV28 to TRBJ2-1, with TRBD2 identical over 10 bases. The CDR3 sequence is 15 residues long. J was trimmed by 9 bases and V by 2 bases; bases with no gene match: 7. The germline gives CDR1 MDHEN, CDR2 SYDVKM. The DNA for the CDR3 is TGTGCCAGCAGTTTACCCCTAGCGGGAGTGACTGAGCAGTTCTTC. This gives the protein CASSLPLAGVTEQFF. Supplemented by reference TRBV28 and TRBJ2-1, the full variable domain reads DVKVTQSSRYLVKRTGEKVFLECVQDMDHENMFWYRQDPGLGLRLIYFSYDVKMKEKGDIPEGYSVSREKKERFSLILESASTNQTSMYLCASSLPLAGVTEQFFGPGTRLTVL.

The gene calls are TRBV29-1 and TRBJ1-2; D gene unclear. The CDR3 has 12 residues. V was clipped by 5 bases and J by 8 bases, with 15 bases between them. Germline V gives CDR1 SQVTM, CDR2 ANQGSEA. As DNA, the CDR3 is TGCAGCGTTCTGGGGAGCCTGGAAGGCTACACCTTC. As protein: CSVLGSLEGYTF.

V usage is TRBV2 and J usage is TRBJ1-1; D uncertain. Germline V CDR1 and CDR2: SNHLY, FYNNEI. Between the trimmed V and J ends, which lost 7 bases and 0 bases, there was a span of 12 bases. The CDR3 consists of 14 residues. This CDR3 reads CASKRAGMNTEAFF. CDR3 DNA sequence: TGTGCCAGCAAGAGGGCAGGAATGAACACTGAAGCTTTCTTT.

CDR3 DNA: TGTGCCAGCAGTCGGAACGAGCTAGGGCGGGGCCAAGAGACCCAGTACTTC. Amino acid sequence: CASSRNELGRGQETQYF. This chain connects TRBV2 to TRBJ2-5, with a possible D match to TRBD2 (6 bases). Per the germline V gene, CDR1 is SNHLY and CDR2 is FYNNEI. Trimming stripped 5 bases from V and 1 base from J, with 20 bases between. The CDR3 has 17 amino acids.

The chain couples TRBV5-1 to TRBJ2-5, with a tentative D call TRBD1 (6 bases). V dropped 4 bases and J dropped 5 bases, with 12 bases sitting between them. Germline CDR1 reads SGHRS; CDR2 reads YFSETQ. This CDR3 contains 13 residues. CDR3 sequence reads: CASSRQVEETQYF. CDR3 coding DNA: TGCGCCAGCAGCCGACAGGTGGAGGAGACCCAGTACTTC.

The CDR3 region has the DNA TGTGCCAGCAGTTACTCGGTGACTACGGACAATGAGCAGTTCTTC. The encoded protein is CASSYSVTTDNEQFF. V is TRBV6-5 and J is TRBJ2-1, with a tentative D call TRBD2 (5 bases). Germline CDR1 reads MNHEY; CDR2 reads SVGAGI. CDR3 size: 15 residues. V was clipped by 0 bases and J by 5 bases, with 11 bases between them.

The chain combines TRBV7-9 with TRBJ2-7; 8 nucleotides agree with TRBD2. The V segment lost 2 bases and the J segment 3 bases; nucleotides outside the gene matches: 6. CDR1 is SEHNR, CDR2 FQNEAQ, per germline (reference sequence). The CDR3 sequence is 15 residues long. Here the CDR3 reads CASSLLSGSLYEQYF. The CDR3 DNA follows: TGTGCCAGCAGCTTACTGAGCGGGAGTCTCTACGAGCAGTACTTC.

The chain couples TRBV7-9 to TRBJ2-7; TRBD2 matches 13 bases. V trimming: 5 bases; J trimming: 6 bases; junction bases outside the gene matches: 10. CDR1 and CDR2 from the germline V gene are SEHNR and FQNEAQ (reference sequence). The CDR3 loop spans 16 amino acids. The CDR3, as DNA: TGTGCCAGCAGCCGGACTAGCGGGAGAGGGGGGAGCGAGCAGTACTTC. Translated, it gives CASSRTSGRGGSEQYF.

V is TRBV1 and J is TRBJ2-7; the table's D gene call, TRBD1, was not cross checked with the DNA. TRBV1 is recorded as a pseudogene. CDR3 length: 16 residues. CDR3 bases: TGCACCAGCAGCCCAATGCTCTCGACAGGGGGGTACGAGCAGTACTTC. Amino acid sequence: CTSSPMLSTGGYEQYF.

This rearrangement joins TRBV3-1 (or the pseudogene TRBV3-2) to TRBJ2-5; TRBD2 agrees at 8 bases. V lost 3 bases to trimming and J lost 2 bases; unmatched junction nucleotides: 2. Germline CDR1 reads LGHDT; CDR2 reads YNNKEL (reference sequence). The CDR3 runs to 14 residues. CDR3 in DNA: TGTGCCAGCAGCCACGGCGGGAGGCAAGAGACCCAGTACTTC. Its translation is CASSHGGRQETQYF.

This clone was recorded once. The rearrangement joins TRBV11-3 to TRBJ2-5, with D maybe TRBD2 (5 bases). The CDR3 extends over 17 amino acids. Germline-derived CDR1 and CDR2 are SGHNT and YENEEA. V was cut by 1 base and J by 2 bases, with 17 bases left in between. The CDR3 protein is CASSLGGWGLRQETQYF. The CDR3 region has the DNA TGTGCCAGCAGCTTAGGAGGGTGGGGATTAAGGCAAGAGACCCAGTACTTC. Full variable domain (missing parts from reference TRBV11-3 and TRBJ2-5): EAGVVQSPRYKIIEKKQPVAFWCNPISGHNTLYWYLQNLGQGPELLIRYENEEAVDDSQLPKDRFSAERLKGVDSTLKIQPAELGDSAVYLCASSLGGWGLRQETQYFGPGTRLLVL.

The gene calls are TRBV10-1 and TRBJ2-3; TRBD2 matches at 7 bases. The germline gives CDR1 WNHNN, CDR2 SYGVQD (reference sequence). The V gene end was trimmed by 5 bases and the J gene end by 4 bases; junction bases not matched to a gene: 12. CDR3 length equals 16 residues. In nucleotides, the CDR3 is TGCGCCAGCAGTCTAGGTAGTTCGGCGGGAGCAGATACGCAGTATTTT. It yields the protein CASSLGSSAGADTQYF.

The chain is built from TRBV7-2 and TRBJ1-1; 9 positions agree with TRBD1. CDR3 length: 14 amino acids. Germline assignment: CDR1 SGHTA and CDR2 FQGNSA. The junction had 5 bases not matched to a gene; V was cut back by 4 bases and J by 5 bases. The CDR3 loop reads CASSSLQGATEAFF. As DNA, the CDR3 is TGTGCCAGCAGCTCGTTACAGGGGGCAACTGAAGCTTTCTTT.

CDR3 in DNA: TGTGCCAGTGCCTTCAAACTATACTACAATGAGCAGTTCTTC. It translates to CASAFKLYYNEQFF. V usage is TRBV19 and J usage is TRBJ2-1; no firm D call. The length of the CDR3 is 14 residues. Trimming left V 8 bases short and J 3 bases short, with 14 bases between. Germline V gene data show CDR1 as LNHDA and CDR2 as SQIVND (reference sequence).

The chain employs TRBV5-8 and TRBJ2-3; 8 positions match TRBD1. The CDR3 loop spans 15 amino acids. The germline gives CDR1 SGHTS, CDR2 YDEGEE. V lost 4 bases, J lost 1 base, and 5 bases stayed unmatched. As DNA, the CDR3 is TGTGCCAGCAGCCTGATGGGACAGGGCACAGATACGCAGTATTTT. Protein product: CASSLMGQGTDTQYF.

The chain links TRBV2 to TRBJ2-3; 10 bases are shared with TRBD1. CDR3 size: 13 residues. V was clipped by 7 bases and J by 5 bases; unmatched bases: 3. CDR1 SNHLY and CDR2 FYNNEI come from the germline V gene. The chain's CDR3 is CASNRDRGDTQYF. As DNA, the CDR3 is TGTGCCAGCAACCGGGACAGGGGAGATACGCAGTATTTT.

This clone was observed a single time. CDR3: CASSPDGQGRAAEAFF. The CDR3, as DNA: TGCGCCAGCAGCCCCGATGGACAGGGGAGGGCCGCTGAAGCTTTCTTT. This chain links TRBV5-1 with TRBJ1-1, with 9 bases aligning to TRBD1. This CDR3 region has 16 residues. The V segment lost 4 bases and the J segment 6 bases; nucleotides outside the gene matches: 13. Germline V gene lookup returns CDR1 SGHRS and CDR2 YFSETQ.

The genes are TRBV29-1 and TRBJ2-7; TRBD1 matches at 9 bases. The CDR3 has 14 residues. The V gene's germline CDR1 is SQVTM and CDR2 ANQGSEA. V shed 5 bases and J 4 bases; nucleotides not matched to a gene: 9. In DNA, the CDR3 is TGCAGCGTTTCCGGGACAGGGTCCTCTTACGAGCAGTACTTC. As protein: CSVSGTGSSYEQYF.